This TCR beta chain originates from a study of cytomegalovirus exposure and HLA in healthy donors. Study outcomes and limitations: Presence/absence analyses assumed roughly uniform sequencing depth across donors, which may not hold. The authors listed 150 or so TCR beta chains as cytomegalovirus-associated. In a later analysis, V- and J-gene trimming of beta chains associated with a DCLRE1C missense variant, replicated independently.

Concerning this clone: Antigen unknown.

J lost 8 bases, V lost 4 bases, and 7 bases had no gene match. Germline CDR1 reads PRHDT; CDR2 reads FYEKMQ (reference sequence). The CDR3 covers 14 residues. 13 Jbeta primers and 60 Vbeta primers were used for the PCR. TCRdb's copy holds only in-frame clones and misses some; the assay was immunoSEQ multiplex PCR. Of some 150,000 clones in the sample, around 80% were seen once. This rearrangement joins TRBV13 to TRBJ1-2, with 10 positions matching TRBD1. Sequenced material: PBMCs. This clonotype was obtained from a man aged 35 to 55 in good health and CMV-seronegative. The CDR3 here is CASSSGQGGPGYTF. CDR3 nucleotide sequence: TGTGCCAGCAGCTCCGGACAGGGGGGACCAGGCTACACCTTC.